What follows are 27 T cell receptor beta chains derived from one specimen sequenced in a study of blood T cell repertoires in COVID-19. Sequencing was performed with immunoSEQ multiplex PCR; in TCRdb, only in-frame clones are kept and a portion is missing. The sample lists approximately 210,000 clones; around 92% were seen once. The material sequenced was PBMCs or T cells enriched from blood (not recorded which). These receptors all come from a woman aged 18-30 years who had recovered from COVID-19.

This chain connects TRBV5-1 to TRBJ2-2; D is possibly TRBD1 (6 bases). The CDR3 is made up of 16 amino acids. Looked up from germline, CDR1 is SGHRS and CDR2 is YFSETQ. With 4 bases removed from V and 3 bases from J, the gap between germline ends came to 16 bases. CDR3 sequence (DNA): TGCGCCAGCAGCGAGGCGTTAGGGGGATACACCGGGGAGCTGTTTTTT. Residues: CASSEALGGYTGELFF.

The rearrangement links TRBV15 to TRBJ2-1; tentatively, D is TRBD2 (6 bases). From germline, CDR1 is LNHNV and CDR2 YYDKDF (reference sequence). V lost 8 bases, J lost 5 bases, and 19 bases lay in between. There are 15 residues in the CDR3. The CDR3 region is CATAPWRLADNEQFF. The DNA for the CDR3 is TGTGCCACCGCCCCCTGGAGGTTAGCGGACAATGAGCAGTTCTTC.

The CDR3 spells CATNQDRGGGYTF. The CDR3 nucleotides are TGTGCCACCAACCAGGACAGGGGTGGTGGCTACACCTTC. The V and J genes are TRBV24-1 and TRBJ1-2; 9 nucleotides line up with TRBD1. From germline, CDR1 is KGHDR and CDR2 SFDVKD. V was pared by 8 bases and J by 7 bases, with 7 bases of the junction left unmatched. The CDR3 consists of 13 residues.

The CDR3 reads CASSVTGGSGNTIYF. The CDR3 region has the DNA TGTGCCAGCAGCGTAACAGGGGGCTCTGGAAACACCATATATTTT. The chain has TRBV9 and TRBJ1-3, with 8 bases aligning to TRBD1. The V gene's germline CDR1 is SGDLS and CDR2 YYNGEE. The CDR3 is 15 amino acids. V lost 1 base to trimming and J lost 0 bases; unmatched junction nucleotides: 0.

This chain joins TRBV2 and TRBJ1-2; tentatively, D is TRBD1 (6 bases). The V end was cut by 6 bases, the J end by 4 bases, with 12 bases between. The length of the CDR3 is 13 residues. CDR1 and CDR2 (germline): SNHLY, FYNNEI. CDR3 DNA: TGTGCCAGCAGCCGGACAGAAACCTATGGCTACACCTTC. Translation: CASSRTETYGYTF. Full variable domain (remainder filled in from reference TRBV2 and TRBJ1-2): EPEVTQTPSHQVTQMGQEVILRCVPISNHLYFYWYRQILGQKVEFLVSFYNNEISEKSEIFDDQFSVERPDGSNFTLKIRSTKLEDSAMYFCASSRTETYGYTFGSGTRLTVV.

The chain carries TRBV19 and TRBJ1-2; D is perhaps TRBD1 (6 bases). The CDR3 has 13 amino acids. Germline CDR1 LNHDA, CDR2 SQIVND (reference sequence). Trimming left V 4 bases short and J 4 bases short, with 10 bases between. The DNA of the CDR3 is TGTGCCAGTAGTAAATCAGGGGCCTATGGCTACACCTTC. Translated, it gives CASSKSGAYGYTF.

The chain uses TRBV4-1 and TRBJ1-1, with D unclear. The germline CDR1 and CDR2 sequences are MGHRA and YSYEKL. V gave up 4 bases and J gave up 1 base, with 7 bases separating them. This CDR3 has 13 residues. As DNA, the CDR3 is TGCGCCAGCAGCCCCCGGGGGAACACTGAAGCTTTCTTT. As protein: CASSPRGNTEAFF.

The CDR3 sequence is CALTGGGGAADTQYF. The CDR3 region has the DNA TGTGCCTTGACCGGGGGCGGGGGAGCGGCAGATACGCAGTATTTT. This chain uses TRBV30 with TRBJ2-3; a possible D gene is TRBD2 (7 bases). This CDR3 region has 15 residues. Trimming removed 7 bases from V and 4 bases from J, with 21 bases in between. The germline V gene has CDR1 GTSNPN and CDR2 SVGIG (reference sequence).

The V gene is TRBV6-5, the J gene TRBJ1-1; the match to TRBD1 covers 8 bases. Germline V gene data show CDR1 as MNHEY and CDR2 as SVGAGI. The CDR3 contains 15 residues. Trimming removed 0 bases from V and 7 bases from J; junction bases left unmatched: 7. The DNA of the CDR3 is TGTGCCAGCAGTTACTCCTGGCAGGGGGCCGTTGAAGCTTTCTTT. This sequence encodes CASSYSWQGAVEAFF.

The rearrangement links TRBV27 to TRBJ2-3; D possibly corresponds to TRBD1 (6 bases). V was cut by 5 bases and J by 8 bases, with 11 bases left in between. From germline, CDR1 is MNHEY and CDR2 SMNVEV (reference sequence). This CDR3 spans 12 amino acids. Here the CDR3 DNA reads TGTGCCAGCAGTCTACAGGGTACTACGCAGTATTTT. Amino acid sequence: CASSLQGTTQYF.

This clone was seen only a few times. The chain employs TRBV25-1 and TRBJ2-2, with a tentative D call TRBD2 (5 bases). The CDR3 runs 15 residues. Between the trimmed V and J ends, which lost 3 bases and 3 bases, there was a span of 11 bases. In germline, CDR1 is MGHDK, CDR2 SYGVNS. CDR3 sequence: CASSEGEGDTGELFF. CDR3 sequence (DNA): TGTGCCAGCAGTGAGGGAGAGGGCGACACCGGGGAGCTGTTTTTT.

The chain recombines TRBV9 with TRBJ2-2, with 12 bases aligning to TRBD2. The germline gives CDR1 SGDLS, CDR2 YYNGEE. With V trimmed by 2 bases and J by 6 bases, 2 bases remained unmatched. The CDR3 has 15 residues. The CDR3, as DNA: TGTGCCAGCAGCGTGACTAGCGGGGGCGCCGGGGAGCTGTTTTTT. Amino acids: CASSVTSGGAGELFF.

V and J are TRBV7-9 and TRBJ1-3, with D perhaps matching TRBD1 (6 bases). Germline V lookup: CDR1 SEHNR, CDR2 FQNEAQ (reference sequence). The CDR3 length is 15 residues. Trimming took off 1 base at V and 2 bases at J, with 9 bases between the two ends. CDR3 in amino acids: CASSLGDTAGNTIYF. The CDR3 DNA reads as TGTGCCAGCAGCTTAGGGGACACCGCTGGAAACACCATATATTTT.

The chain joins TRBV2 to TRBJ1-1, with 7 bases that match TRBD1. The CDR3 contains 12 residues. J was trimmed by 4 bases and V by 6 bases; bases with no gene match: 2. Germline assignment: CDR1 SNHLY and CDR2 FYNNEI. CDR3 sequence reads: CASRGDSTEAFF. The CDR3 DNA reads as TGTGCCAGCAGGGGGGACAGCACTGAAGCTTTCTTT.

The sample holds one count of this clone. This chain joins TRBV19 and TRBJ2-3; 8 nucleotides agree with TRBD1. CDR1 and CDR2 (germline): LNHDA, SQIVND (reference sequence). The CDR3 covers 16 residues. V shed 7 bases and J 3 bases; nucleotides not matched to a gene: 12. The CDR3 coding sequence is TGTGCCAGTAAAGGTCAGGTGGACAGGGTTACAGATACGCAGTATTTT. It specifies CASKGQVDRVTDTQYF. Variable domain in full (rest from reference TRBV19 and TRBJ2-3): DGGITQSPKYLFRKEGQNVTLSCEQNLNHDAMYWYRQDPGQGLRLIYYSQIVNDFQKGDIAEGYSVSREKKESFPLTVTSAQKNPTAFYLCASKGQVDRVTDTQYFGPGTRLTVL.

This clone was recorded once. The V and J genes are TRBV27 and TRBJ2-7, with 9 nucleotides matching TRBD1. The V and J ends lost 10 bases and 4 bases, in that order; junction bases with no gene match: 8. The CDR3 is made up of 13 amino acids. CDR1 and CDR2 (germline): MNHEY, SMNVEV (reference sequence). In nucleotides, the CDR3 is TGTGCCACCGGCCGGACAGGGGCTTACGAGCAGTACTTC. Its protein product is CATGRTGAYEQYF.

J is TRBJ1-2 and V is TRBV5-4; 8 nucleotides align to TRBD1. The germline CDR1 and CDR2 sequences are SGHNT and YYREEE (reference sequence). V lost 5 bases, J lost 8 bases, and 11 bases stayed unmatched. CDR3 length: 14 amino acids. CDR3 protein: CASSQRRGQEGYTF. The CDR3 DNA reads TGTGCCAGCAGTCAGCGCAGGGGGCAAGAGGGCTACACCTTC. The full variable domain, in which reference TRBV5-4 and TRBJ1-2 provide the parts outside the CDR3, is ETGVTQSPTHLIKTRGQQVTLRCSSQSGHNTVSWYQQALGQGPQFIFQYYREEENGRGNFPPRFSGLQFPNYSSELNVNALELDDSALYLCASSQRRGQEGYTFGSGTRLTVV.

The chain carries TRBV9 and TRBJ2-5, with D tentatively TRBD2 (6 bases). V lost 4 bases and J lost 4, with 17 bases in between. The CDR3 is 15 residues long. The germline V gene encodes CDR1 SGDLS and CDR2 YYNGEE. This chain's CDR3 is CASSPQGIGRETQYF. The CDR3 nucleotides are TGTGCCAGCAGCCCTCAGGGAATCGGGAGAGAGACCCAGTACTTC.

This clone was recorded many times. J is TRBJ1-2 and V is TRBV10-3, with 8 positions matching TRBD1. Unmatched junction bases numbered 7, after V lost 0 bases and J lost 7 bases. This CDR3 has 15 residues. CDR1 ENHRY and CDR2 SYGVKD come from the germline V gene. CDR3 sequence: CAISESRDRGSGYTF. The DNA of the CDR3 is TGTGCCATCAGTGAGTCGAGAGACAGGGGAAGTGGCTACACCTTC.

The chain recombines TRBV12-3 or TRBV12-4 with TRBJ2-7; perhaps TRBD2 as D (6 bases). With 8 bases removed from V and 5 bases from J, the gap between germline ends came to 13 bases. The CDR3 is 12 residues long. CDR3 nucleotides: TGTGCCAGCCAAGCGCCGGGGGACGAGCAGTACTTC. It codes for CASQAPGDEQYF.

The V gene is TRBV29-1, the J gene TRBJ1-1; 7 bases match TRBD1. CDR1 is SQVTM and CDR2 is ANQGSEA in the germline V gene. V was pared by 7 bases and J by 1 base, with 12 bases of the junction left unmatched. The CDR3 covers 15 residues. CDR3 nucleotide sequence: TGCAGCGCTGGCCACACAGGGGTCCCGAACACTGAAGCTTTCTTT. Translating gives CSAGHTGVPNTEAFF.

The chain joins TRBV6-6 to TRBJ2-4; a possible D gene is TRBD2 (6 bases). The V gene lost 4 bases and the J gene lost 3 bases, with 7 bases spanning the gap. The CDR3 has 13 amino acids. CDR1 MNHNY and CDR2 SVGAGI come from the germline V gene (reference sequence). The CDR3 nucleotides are TGTGCCAGCAGTTCGGGGGTCAAAAACATTCAGTACTTC. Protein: CASSSGVKNIQYF.

In nucleotides, the CDR3 is TGTGCCACCAGTGGGGCGGGGGGGACAGATACGCAGTATTTT. It codes for CATSGAGGTDTQYF. V and J are TRBV24-1 and TRBJ2-3, with 9 bases aligning to TRBD2. Germline V gene lookup returns CDR1 KGHDR and CDR2 SFDVKD. This CDR3 has 14 residues. J lost 3 bases, V lost 5 bases, and 2 bases had no gene match.

The CDR3 region has the DNA TGCGCCAGCAGCTTGGGGCCACAGGGGCTATACTCCTACAATGAGCAGTTCTTC. It translates to CASSLGPQGLYSYNEQFF. The chain links TRBV5-1 to TRBJ2-1; TRBD1 matches 7 bases. Unmatched junction bases numbered 9, after V lost 0 bases and J lost 0 bases. The CDR3 runs 18 residues. Germline V gene data show CDR1 as SGHRS and CDR2 as YFSETQ.

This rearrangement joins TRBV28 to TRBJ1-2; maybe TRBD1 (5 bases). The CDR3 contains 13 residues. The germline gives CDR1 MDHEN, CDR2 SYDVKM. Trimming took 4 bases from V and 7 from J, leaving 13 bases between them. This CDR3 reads CASSSVGGSGYTF. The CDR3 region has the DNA TGTGCCAGCAGTTCTGTGGGGGGATCTGGCTACACCTTC.

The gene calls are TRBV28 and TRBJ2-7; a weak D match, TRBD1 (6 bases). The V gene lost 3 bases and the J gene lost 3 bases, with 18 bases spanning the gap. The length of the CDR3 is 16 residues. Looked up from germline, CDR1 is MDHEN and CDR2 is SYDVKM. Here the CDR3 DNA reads TGTGCCAGCAGTTTGTCTCGGCAGGGGTTTAACTACGAGCAGTACTTC. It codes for CASSLSRQGFNYEQYF.

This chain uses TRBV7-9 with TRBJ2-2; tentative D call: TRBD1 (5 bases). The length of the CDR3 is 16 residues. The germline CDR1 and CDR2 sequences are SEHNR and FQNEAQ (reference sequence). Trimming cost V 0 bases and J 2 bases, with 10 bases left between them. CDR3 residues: CASSLASQGNTGELFF. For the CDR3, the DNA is TGTGCCAGCAGCTTAGCGTCTCAGGGAAACACCGGGGAGCTGTTTTTT.